Shown below are 18 T cell receptor beta chains from a single sample sequenced in a study of blood T cell repertoires in COVID-19 (dated by TCRdb to 2020 to 2022). Library prep was done by the immunoSEQ multiplex PCR assay. In its TCRdb copy, this immuneACCESS table keeps in-frame sequences only and misses some clones. Where compared with another copy, unresolved V genes explain less than half of these, and the others have no known cause. This sample lists about 160,000 clones; under 90% were detected once. The top ten clonotypes cover more than 5.5% of the sample. The sequenced sample was PBMCs or T cells enriched from blood (not recorded which). These receptors all stem from a man in his fifties or sixties who had recovered from COVID-19.

This clone is medium-sized within its sample. This rearrangement joins TRBV6-1 to TRBJ1-5, with unresolved D. The CDR3 sequence is 14 residues long. V gave up 3 bases and J gave up 4 bases, with 10 bases separating them. Per the germline V gene, CDR1 is MNHNS and CDR2 is SASEGT. This chain's CDR3 is CASSDGGGNQPQHF. The DNA of the CDR3 is TGTGCCAGCAGTGACGGTGGAGGTAATCAGCCCCAGCATTTT.

This clone was observed a handful of times. This chain joins TRBV5-6 and TRBJ1-4; no clear D. Germline loops: CDR1 SGHDT, CDR2 YYEEEE. The CDR3 has 14 residues. Deletions cut 1 base from V and 0 bases from J, with 4 bases between. The CDR3 DNA is TGTGCCAGCAGCTTGTATTCAACTAATGAAAAACTGTTTTTT. Translated, it gives CASSLYSTNEKLFF.

The count of this clone is one. The rearrangement uses TRBV25-1 and TRBJ2-6; D is possibly TRBD1 (5 bases). The CDR3 length is 15 residues. Trimming shortened V by 7 bases and J by 2 bases, and 12 bases separated the two germline ends. Germline V gene sequence: CDR1 MGHDK, CDR2 SYGVNS. In nucleotides, the CDR3 is TGTGCCAGCACGCCCGCAGGGCCTGGGGCCAACGTCCTGACTTTC. This codes for CASTPAGPGANVLTF.

The sample holds a few counts of this clone. V is TRBV3-1 (or the pseudogene TRBV3-2) and J is TRBJ1-2; TRBD1 aligns across 7 bases. Germline V gene sequence: CDR1 LGHDT, CDR2 YNNKEL (reference sequence). J lost 0 bases, V lost 4 bases, and 8 bases had no gene match. There are 16 residues in the CDR3. The CDR3 sequence is CASSRIRGTANYGYTF. CDR3 bases: TGTGCCAGCAGCCGGATCAGAGGGACAGCTAACTATGGCTACACCTTC.

The chain has TRBV5-4 and TRBJ2-1, with 9 bases fitting TRBD2. Germline CDR1 SGHNT, CDR2 YYREEE (reference sequence). The CDR3 contains 15 residues. V lost 0 bases, J lost 5 bases, and 3 bases stayed unmatched. This CDR3 reads CASSLEGGGDNEQFF. For the CDR3, the DNA is TGTGCCAGCAGCTTGGAGGGCGGGGGGGACAATGAGCAGTTCTTC.

The chain links TRBV15 to TRBJ2-1; 7 nucleotides align to TRBD1. Germline assignment: CDR1 LNHNV and CDR2 YYDKDF (reference sequence). The CDR3 is 15 residues long. Trimming cost V 0 bases and J 7 bases; bases outside gene matches: 6. In nucleotides, the CDR3 is TGTGCCACCAGCAGAGAGAGAGGGGGCAGGAATGAGCAGTTCTTC. Its translation: CATSRERGGRNEQFF.

The rearrangement links TRBV21-1 to TRBJ1-3; the tabulated D call, TRBD1, remains unverified against the DNA. TRBV21-1 is noted as a pseudogene. The CDR3 runs to 15 residues. The DNA of the CDR3 is TGTGCCAGCAGCAAAAGGGCAGGGAATGGAAACACCATATATTTT. Translated, it gives CASSKRAGNGNTIYF.

V usage is TRBV19 and J usage is TRBJ1-1, with D unresolved. The V gene lost 5 bases and the J gene lost 2 bases, with 15 bases spanning the gap. The germline CDR1 and CDR2 sequences are LNHDA and SQIVND (reference sequence). CDR3 length: 15 residues. In nucleotides, the CDR3 is TGTGCCAGTAGTGAAGTATCGAGACTTAACACTGAAGCTTTCTTT. Translated: CASSEVSRLNTEAFF.

J is TRBJ1-1 and V is TRBV3-1 (or the pseudogene TRBV3-2), with unresolved D. This CDR3 contains 13 residues. The V end was cut by 2 bases, the J end by 4 bases, with 8 bases between. CDR1 is LGHDT, CDR2 YNNKEL, per germline (reference sequence). CDR3 nucleotide sequence: TGTGCCAGCAGCCAATATAGAGGCACTGAAGCTTTCTTT. This sequence encodes CASSQYRGTEAFF.

The chain couples TRBV3-1 (or the pseudogene TRBV3-2) to TRBJ1-6; perhaps TRBD1 as D (6 bases). The CDR3 runs 16 residues. CDR1 is LGHDT and CDR2 is YNNKEL in the germline V gene (reference sequence). The ends were cut back, 3 bases at V and 4 bases at J, with 13 bases in the middle. CDR3: CASSHPPGHYNSPLHF. The DNA for the CDR3 is TGTGCCAGCAGCCATCCCCCGGGACATTATAATTCACCCCTCCACTTT.

The chain links TRBV19 to TRBJ2-5; possibly TRBD2 for D (5 bases). Trimming took off 6 bases at V and 5 bases at J, with 16 bases between the two ends. The CDR3 sequence is 14 residues long. Per the germline V gene, CDR1 is LNHDA and CDR2 is SQIVND (reference sequence). CDR3 protein: CASSPDTSGETQYF. CDR3 coding DNA: TGTGCCAGTAGCCCGGATACCTCGGGGGAGACCCAGTACTTC.

This clone was counted a single time. The genes are TRBV19 and TRBJ1-4, with TRBD1 as a possible D gene (5 bases). Trimming shortened V by 5 bases and J by 8 bases, and 15 bases separated the two germline ends. The germline V gene encodes CDR1 LNHDA and CDR2 SQIVND (reference sequence). The CDR3 has 14 amino acids. CDR3 residues: CASSLSGEIEKLFF. In nucleotides, the CDR3 is TGTGCCAGTAGTTTATCGGGGGAGATAGAAAAACTGTTTTTT.

This chain joins TRBV19 and TRBJ1-5; a possible D gene is TRBD1 (6 bases). From germline, CDR1 is LNHDA and CDR2 SQIVND (reference sequence). V lost 9 bases, J lost 0 bases, and 12 bases lay in between. The CDR3 sequence is 14 residues long. The CDR3, as DNA: TGTGCCAGCAGGACAGCCCATAGCAATCAGCCCCAGCATTTT. This codes for CASRTAHSNQPQHF.

This chain joins TRBV15 and TRBJ2-1; 9 bases fit TRBD1. Germline CDR1 reads LNHNV; CDR2 reads YYDKDF (reference sequence). The CDR3 is 15 residues long. V lost 5 bases to trimming and J lost 10 bases; unmatched junction nucleotides: 12. The CDR3 reads CATSSQGARGSEQFF. CDR3 in DNA: TGTGCCACCAGCTCACAGGGGGCTCGCGGCTCGGAGCAGTTCTTC.

The chain uses TRBV7-9 and TRBJ2-3; the D is unclear. Germline CDR1 is SEHNR and CDR2 is FQNEAQ (reference sequence). The length of the CDR3 is 14 residues. V was shortened by 10 bases and J by 0 bases, with 14 bases between the two germline ends. The CDR3 bases are TGTGCCACCTTAGCAGCCTCTAGCACAGATACGCAGTATTTT. This translates into CATLAASSTDTQYF.

The chain is built from TRBV4-1 and TRBJ2-1, with a weak D call TRBD2 (5 bases). Germline V lookup: CDR1 MGHRA, CDR2 YSYEKL. The V gene lost 1 base and the J gene lost 8 bases, with 21 bases spanning the gap. CDR3 length equals 17 residues. As DNA, the CDR3 is TGCGCCAGCAGCCAAGTGGAGTTGCTAACGGGGATCTATGAGCAGTTCTTC. Translating gives CASSQVELLTGIYEQFF.

V usage is TRBV11-3 and J usage is TRBJ2-3; D might be TRBD2 (6 bases). Between the trimmed V and J ends, which lost 2 bases and 0 bases, there was a span of 24 bases. CDR3 size: 20 residues. Germline V gene data show CDR1 as SGHNT and CDR2 as YENEEA. In DNA form, the CDR3 reads TGTGCCAGCAGCTTAAAGCCCGGGGGAAGAGGAGGCCCTAGCACAGATACGCAGTATTTT. Translating gives CASSLKPGGRGGPSTDTQYF. Using reference TRBV11-3 and TRBJ2-3 for the parts outside the CDR3, the full variable domain is EAGVVQSPRYKIIEKKQPVAFWCNPISGHNTLYWYLQNLGQGPELLIRYENEEAVDDSQLPKDRFSAERLKGVDSTLKIQPAELGDSAVYLCASSLKPGGRGGPSTDTQYFGPGTRLTVL.

The CDR3 sequence: CASSPFLEYGYTF. CDR3 coding DNA: TGTGCCAGCAGCCCTTTCCTTGAGTATGGCTACACCTTC. The rearrangement uses TRBV14 and TRBJ1-2; D is ambiguous. Trimming cost V 4 bases and J 5 bases, with 11 bases left between them. The CDR3 totals 13 residues. The germline gives CDR1 SGHDN, CDR2 FVKESK.